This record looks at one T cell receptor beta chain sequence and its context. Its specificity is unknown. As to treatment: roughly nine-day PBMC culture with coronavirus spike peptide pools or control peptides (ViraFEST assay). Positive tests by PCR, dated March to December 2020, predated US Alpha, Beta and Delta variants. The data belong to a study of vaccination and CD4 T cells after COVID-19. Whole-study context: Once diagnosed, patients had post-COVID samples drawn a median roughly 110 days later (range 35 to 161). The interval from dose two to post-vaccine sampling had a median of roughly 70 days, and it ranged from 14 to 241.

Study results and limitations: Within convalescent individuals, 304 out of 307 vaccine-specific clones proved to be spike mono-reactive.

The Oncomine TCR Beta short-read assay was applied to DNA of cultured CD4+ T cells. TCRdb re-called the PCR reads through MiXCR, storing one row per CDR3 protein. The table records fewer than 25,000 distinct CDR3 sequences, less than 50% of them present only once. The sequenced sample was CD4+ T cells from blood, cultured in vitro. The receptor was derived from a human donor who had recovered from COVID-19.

Here the CDR3 reads CASSLSGTGGTEAFF. The CDR3 DNA is TGTGCCAGCAGCTTATCCGGGACAGGGGGCACTGAAGCTTTCTTT. V gene TRBV7-8 combines with J gene TRBJ1-1; 11 nucleotides line up with TRBD1. V lost 2 bases, J lost 4 bases, and 3 bases stayed unmatched. The length of the CDR3 is 15 residues. The germline gives CDR1 SGHVS, CDR2 FQNEAQ.